Listed below are T cell receptor beta chains from one sample, sequenced in a study of blood T cell repertoires in COVID-19. The method was immunoSEQ multiplex PCR; TCRdb's version includes in-frame clones alone and lacks a portion of them. The top ten clones hold more than 7% of a sample with 200,000 to 300,000 clones, around 85% of them seen once. The sample comprised peripheral blood. The receptors here all came from an elderly man with acute or convalescent COVID-19. CDR3s include the opening cysteine and the closing phenylalanine or tryptophan. D genes are given only for firm matches. Only part of the rows carry a size: once, few, many, or a class if the clone is expanded.

>TRBV3-1/TRBV3-2|TRBD1|-|TRBJ1-6|16
CASSQADRGNNSPLHF
TGTGCCAGCAGCCAAGCTGACAGGGGGAATAATTCACCCCTCCACTTT
>TRBV29-1|-|-|TRBJ1-2|14
CSVEATGYNYGYTF
TGCAGCGTTGAAGCGACAGGTTATAACTATGGCTACACCTTC
>TRBV11-2|-|-|TRBJ2-7|15
CASSWPFGGRYEQYF
TGTGCCAGCAGCTGGCCTTTTGGAGGTCGGTACGAGCAGTACTTC
>TRBV3-1/TRBV3-2|TRBD1|-|TRBJ2-7|15
CASSSNPGQRYEQYF
TGTGCCAGCAGCTCCAATCCGGGACAGCGTTACGAGCAGTACTTC
>TRBV11-2|TRBD2|-|TRBJ2-2|15
CASSFGTSPPGELFF
TGTGCCAGCAGCTTCGGGACTAGCCCCCCCGGGGAGCTGTTTTTT
>TRBV2|-|few|TRBJ1-2|13
CASSEPQNYGYTF
TGTGCCAGCAGTGAACCGCAGAACTATGGCTACACCTTC
>TRBV9|-|-|TRBJ1-1|14
CASSVGGHGTEAFF
TGTGCCAGCAGCGTAGGGGGACACGGCACTGAAGCTTTCTTT
>TRBV7-2|TRBD1|-|TRBJ1-5|15
CASSSTGASNQPQHF
TGTGCCAGCAGCAGTACAGGGGCTAGCAATCAGCCCCAGCATTTT
>TRBV15|-|-|TRBJ2-7|16
CATSRGIGGASYEQYF
TGTGCCACCAGCAGAGGTATCGGGGGTGCGAGCTACGAGCAGTACTTC
>TRBV7-2|-|-|TRBJ1-6|15
CASSFQGWGNSPLHF
TGTGCCAGCAGCTTTCAGGGATGGGGTAATTCACCCCTCCACTTT
>TRBV20-1|-|-|TRBJ2-3|11
CSGGVTDTQYF
TGCAGTGGAGGCGTCACAGATACGCAGTATTTT
>TRBV6-5|-|-|TRBJ2-6|16
CASSYSLGAGANVLTF
TGTGCCAGCAGTTACTCGCTAGGGGCTGGGGCCAACGTCCTGACTTTC
>TRBV7-2|-|once|TRBJ1-1|16
CASSLGDRLKNTEAFF
TGTGCCAGCAGCTTAGGAGATAGACTCAAGAACACTGAAGCTTTCTTT
>TRBV30|-|-|TRBJ1-4|13
CAWSVRVREKLFF
TGTGCCTGGAGTGTACGGGTTCGGGAAAAACTGTTTTTT
>TRBV7-9|-|once|TRBJ1-6|11
CASSLTRPLHF
TGTGCCAGCAGCCTCACTCGGCCCCTCCACTTT
>TRBV19|TRBD1|-|TRBJ1-2|17
CASSTTSGTGFIYGYTF
TGTGCCAGTAGTACAACGTCCGGGACAGGCTTCATCTATGGCTACACCTTC
>TRBV6-4|-|-|TRBJ2-1|15
CASSDSQTDYNEQFF
TGTGCCAGCAGTGACTCACAGACGGACTACAATGAGCAGTTCTTC
>TRBV18|TRBD2|-|TRBJ2-3|15
CASARTSGFTDTQYF
TGTGCCAGCGCACGGACTAGCGGATTTACAGATACGCAGTATTTT
>TRBV5-1|-|-|TRBJ1-2|15
CASSDSGGADYGYTF
TGCGCCAGCAGTGATTCGGGGGGCGCGGACTATGGCTACACCTTC